The rows below give T cell receptor beta chains drawn from one sample of a study of OX40 agonist ivuxolimab in advanced cancers. Sequencing used immunoSEQ multiplex PCR; TCRdb keeps in-frame clones, though not all of them. The table shows about 98,000 clones, with more than 85% occurring only once. This sample comprised CD4+ or CD8+ T cells sorted from blood, obtained in a trial of the OX40 agonist ivuxolimab. The source of these receptors is an adult with an advanced solid tumor such as melanoma, head and neck, liver or kidney cancer. Both conserved end residues are part of each CDR3. The order of the fields is D gene, clone size, V gene, J gene, CDR3 protein, CDR3 DNA. D genes are given only for firm matches. Only some rows state a clone size, as once, few, many or a class for expanded clones.

d_gene: TRBD2; abundance: NA; v_gene: TRBV7-9; j_gene: TRBJ2-1; CDR3aa: CASITGRASGDNEQFF; CDR3nt: TGTGCCAGCATCACCGGGCGGGCTAGCGGAGACAATGAGCAGTTCTTC
d_gene: NA; abundance: NA; v_gene: TRBV29-1; j_gene: TRBJ1-2; CDR3aa: CSVEVDQPYGYTF; CDR3nt: TGCAGCGTTGAAGTCGACCAGCCATATGGCTACACCTTC
d_gene: TRBD2; abundance: once; v_gene: TRBV7-7; j_gene: TRBJ2-3; CDR3aa: CASSSVAGKTDTQYF; CDR3nt: TGTGCCAGCAGCTCCGTAGCGGGAAAAACAGATACGCAGTATTTT
d_gene: NA; abundance: NA; v_gene: TRBV7-3; j_gene: TRBJ2-3; CDR3aa: CASSLLDASADTQYF; CDR3nt: TGTGCCAGCAGCTTATTAGACGCCTCCGCAGATACGCAGTATTTT
d_gene: TRBD1; abundance: once; v_gene: TRBV5-1; j_gene: TRBJ2-7; CDR3aa: CASSVGQGVNEQYF; CDR3nt: TGCGCCAGCAGCGTGGGACAGGGTGTGAACGAGCAGTACTTC
d_gene: TRBD1; abundance: NA; v_gene: TRBV5-4; j_gene: TRBJ1-2; CDR3aa: CASSRTGGGLDYGYTF; CDR3nt: TGTGCCAGCAGCAGAACAGGGGGAGGTTTGGACTATGGCTACACCTTC
d_gene: TRBD2; abundance: NA; v_gene: TRBV19; j_gene: TRBJ2-3; CDR3aa: CASSIGTSGSGTDTQYF; CDR3nt: TGTGCCAGTAGTATAGGGACTAGCGGGTCGGGCACAGATACGCAGTATTTT
d_gene: NA; abundance: NA; v_gene: TRBV6-1; j_gene: TRBJ2-7; CDR3aa: CASTLERKGYEQYF; CDR3nt: TGTGCCAGCACCCTTGAAAGGAAGGGTTACGAGCAGTACTTC
d_gene: NA; abundance: NA; v_gene: TRBV11-2; j_gene: TRBJ1-1; CDR3aa: CASSLETDMNTEAFF; CDR3nt: TGTGCCAGCAGCTTAGAGACAGATATGAACACTGAAGCTTTCTTT
d_gene: TRBD1; abundance: NA; v_gene: TRBV27; j_gene: TRBJ1-2; CDR3aa: CASRGQGANYGYTF; CDR3nt: TGTGCCAGCAGGGGACAGGGAGCTAACTATGGCTACACCTTC
d_gene: NA; abundance: NA; v_gene: TRBV30; j_gene: TRBJ1-2; CDR3aa: CAWSVYRGGYTF; CDR3nt: TGTGCCTGGAGTGTGTACCGGGGGGGCTACACCTTC
d_gene: TRBD1; abundance: NA; v_gene: TRBV30; j_gene: TRBJ1-2; CDR3aa: CAWIEGAYGYTF; CDR3nt: TGTGCCTGGATTGAGGGGGCTTATGGCTACACCTTC
d_gene: TRBD2; abundance: NA; v_gene: TRBV5-1; j_gene: TRBJ2-1; CDR3aa: CASSLLAGSYNEQFF; CDR3nt: TGCGCCAGCAGCTTGTTAGCGGGATCCTACAATGAGCAGTTCTTC
d_gene: NA; abundance: NA; v_gene: TRBV28; j_gene: TRBJ1-1; CDR3aa: CASSYVGMNTEAFF; CDR3nt: TGTGCCAGCAGTTATGTAGGCATGAACACTGAAGCTTTCTTT
d_gene: TRBD2; abundance: NA; v_gene: TRBV10-3; j_gene: TRBJ2-5; CDR3aa: CAISESVSGRPQETQYF; CDR3nt: TGTGCCATCAGTGAGTCGGTCAGCGGGAGGCCCCAAGAGACCCAGTACTTC
d_gene: NA; abundance: NA; v_gene: TRBV9; j_gene: TRBJ2-1; CDR3aa: CASSVLGYSNEQFF; CDR3nt: TGTGCCAGCAGCGTACTAGGGTATTCGAATGAGCAGTTCTTC
d_gene: TRBD2; abundance: NA; v_gene: TRBV7-2; j_gene: TRBJ2-5; CDR3aa: CASSLVYLAGTETQYF; CDR3nt: TGTGCCAGCAGCTTAGTTTACCTAGCGGGAACAGAGACCCAGTACTTC
d_gene: NA; abundance: once; v_gene: TRBV27; j_gene: TRBJ1-5; CDR3aa: CASSSRGPEDNQPQHF; CDR3nt: TGTGCCAGCTCCTCCCGGGGGCCGGAGGACAATCAGCCCCAGCATTTT